This note documents a single T cell receptor beta chain sequence. The target antigen is unknown. This record comes from a study of cytomegalovirus exposure and HLA in healthy donors. At the level of the study: The study's early data release held approximately 91 million unique TCRs from HLA-typed donors. Genotyping of under 500 donors showed that approximately 83% belonged to the Caucasian-associated ancestry cluster. Findings and caveats of the study: Presence/absence analyses took donor sequencing depth as roughly uniform.

V lost 2 bases, J lost 6 bases, and 11 bases lay in between. The germline V gene encodes CDR1 SNHLY and CDR2 FYNNEI. The CDR3 has 13 residues. Amplification used 60 Vbeta primers and 13 Jbeta primers. Assay: immunoSEQ multiplex PCR; the TCRdb copy retains only in-frame clones and omits some. Of approximately 110,000 clones in the sample, 75% to 85% were seen once. The sequence derives from a man aged 45-65 years in good health and CMV-seronegative. Sequencing was performed on PBMCs. The V gene is TRBV2, the J gene TRBJ2-7, with D possibly matching TRBD1 (6 bases). In DNA, the CDR3 is TGTGCCAGCAGTGAAACAGGGATGGCCGAGCAGTACTTC. Amino acid sequence: CASSETGMAEQYF. Full variable domain (rest looked up from reference TRBV2 and TRBJ2-7): EPEVTQTPSHQVTQMGQEVILRCVPISNHLYFYWYRQILGQKVEFLVSFYNNEISEKSEIFDDQFSVERPDGSNFTLKIRSTKLEDSAMYFCASSETGMAEQYFGPGTRLTVT.